This T cell receptor (beta chain) emerged from a study of blood T cell repertoires in COVID-19. About the study: The samples span acute and convalescent COVID-19 from the United States, Italy and Spain. Sources were T cells, B-cell-depleted T cells, or PBMCs; the material itself was cDNA or gDNA.

From germline, CDR1 is LGHDT and CDR2 YNNKEL (reference sequence). Trimming cost V 7 bases and J 7 bases; bases outside gene matches: 9. The CDR3 is 17 amino acids. Authors' methods: Nucleated cell number was recorded as an estimate derived from reference gene primer amplification. Sequenced by immunoSEQ multiplex PCR; TCRdb stores in-frame clones only, minus some. D and trimming come from the DNA, and the V and J calls and clone size come from that table. The repertoire holds around 250,000 clones, with around four fifths as singletons. The TCR was taken from a man aged 30 to 39 who had recovered from COVID-19. V and J are TRBV3-1 (or the pseudogene TRBV3-2) and TRBJ2-2; 16 bases are a match to TRBD2. Source material: peripheral blood. The DNA of the CDR3 is TGTGCCAGCACCCCGGGACTAGCGGGGGGGCATGGCGGGGAGCTGTTTTTT. It translates to CASTPGLAGGHGGELFF.